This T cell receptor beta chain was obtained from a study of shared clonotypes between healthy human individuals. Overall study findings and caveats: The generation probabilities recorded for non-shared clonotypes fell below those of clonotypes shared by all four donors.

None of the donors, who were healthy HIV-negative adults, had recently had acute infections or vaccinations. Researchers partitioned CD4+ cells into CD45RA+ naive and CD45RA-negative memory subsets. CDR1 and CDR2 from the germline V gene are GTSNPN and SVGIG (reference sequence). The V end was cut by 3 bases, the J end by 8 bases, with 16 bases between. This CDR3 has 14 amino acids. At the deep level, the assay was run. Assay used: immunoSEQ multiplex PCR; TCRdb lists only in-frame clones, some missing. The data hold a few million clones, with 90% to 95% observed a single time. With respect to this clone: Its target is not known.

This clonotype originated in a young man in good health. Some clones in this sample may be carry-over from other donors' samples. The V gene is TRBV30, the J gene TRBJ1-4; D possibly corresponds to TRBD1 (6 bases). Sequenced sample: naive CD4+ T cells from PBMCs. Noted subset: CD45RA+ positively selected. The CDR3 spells CAWRYNRAREKLFF. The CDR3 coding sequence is TGTGCCTGGAGGTACAACAGGGCGCGGGAAAAACTGTTTTTT.